Shown below are 17 T cell receptor beta chains from a single sample sequenced in a study of blood T cell repertoires in COVID-19. Produced via immunoSEQ multiplex PCR; TCRdb's table is partial and in-frame only. Altogether roughly 14,000 clones are present, about 90% being singletons, with the ten largest covering over 8%. The sample was peripheral blood. Receptor source: a human donor in a cohort sampled during active COVID-19.

J is TRBJ2-4 and V is TRBV4-3, with 7 bases matching TRBD2. This CDR3 is built from 17 residues. Germline V lookup: CDR1 LGHNA, CDR2 YSLEER. Trimming took 0 bases from V and 0 from J; bases not matched to a gene: 5. CDR3 in amino acids: CASSQDGEGLAKNIQYF. In DNA, the CDR3 is TGCGCCAGCAGCCAAGATGGGGAGGGGCTAGCCAAAAACATTCAGTACTTC.

This clone showed up just a few times. V usage is TRBV6-5 and J usage is TRBJ2-1, with 12 bases aligning to TRBD2. From germline, CDR1 is MNHEY and CDR2 SVGAGI. The CDR3 totals 16 residues. V lost 2 bases to trimming and J lost 4 bases; unmatched junction nucleotides: 3. DNA for the CDR3: TGTGCCAGCAGTTACCTACTAGCGGGGGGTTACAATGAGCAGTTCTTC. Its translation is CASSYLLAGGYNEQFF.

The chain has TRBV19 and TRBJ1-3; D is uncertain. Germline V CDR1 and CDR2: LNHDA, SQIVND (reference sequence). CDR3 length: 15 residues. V was shortened by 7 bases and J by 0 bases, with 13 bases between the two germline ends. The CDR3 nucleotides are TGTGCCAGTACCGAAACCAGAGGCTCTGGAAACACCATATATTTT. It is translated as CASTETRGSGNTIYF.

V gene TRBV9 combines with J gene TRBJ2-5; 8 positions match TRBD2. The CDR3 extends over 15 amino acids. Germline V CDR1 and CDR2: SGDLS, YYNGEE. V lost 4 bases, J lost 1 base, and 6 bases stayed unmatched. Here the CDR3 DNA reads TGTGCCAGCAGCTCTCTCGGGGGGGCCCAAGAGACCCAGTACTTC. Protein product: CASSSLGGAQETQYF.

The chain joins TRBV3-1 (or the pseudogene TRBV3-2) to TRBJ2-3; the match to TRBD2 covers 9 bases. Germline V gives CDR1 LGHDT, CDR2 YNNKEL (reference sequence). This CDR3 contains 16 residues. The V and J ends lost 4 bases and 6 bases, in that order; junction bases with no gene match: 11. CDR3 sequence (DNA): TGTGCCAGCAGCCCAGGGCAGGGACTAGCAAGGGATACGCAGTATTTT. Encoded protein: CASSPGQGLARDTQYF.

This clone has just one count. The chain recombines TRBV19 with TRBJ2-6, with 7 bases identical to TRBD1. The CDR3 runs to 17 residues. The ends lost 8 bases at V and 1 base at J; junction bases unmatched: 11. Germline CDR1 reads LNHDA; CDR2 reads SQIVND (reference sequence). CDR3 sequence reads: CASAPYGTESGANVLTF. The CDR3 DNA reads TGTGCCAGTGCCCCATATGGGACAGAATCTGGGGCCAACGTCCTGACTTTC. The complete variable domain, with remaining parts taken from reference TRBV19 and TRBJ2-6, reads DGGITQSPKYLFRKEGQNVTLSCEQNLNHDAMYWYRQDPGQGLRLIYYSQIVNDFQKGDIAEGYSVSREKKESFPLTVTSAQKNPTAFYLCASAPYGTESGANVLTFGAGSRLTVL.

This rearrangement joins TRBV5-1 to TRBJ2-3; 9 positions agree with TRBD1. With V trimmed by 3 bases and J by 3 bases, 2 bases remained unmatched. The CDR3 has 14 residues. Germline values: CDR1 SGHRS, CDR2 YFSETQ. In DNA, the CDR3 is TGCGCCAGCAGCTGGGGACAGGGAACAGATACGCAGTATTTT. Residues: CASSWGQGTDTQYF.

The chain has TRBV11-1 and TRBJ2-5, with 11 bases fitting TRBD2. Germline V CDR1 and CDR2: SGHAT, FQDESV (reference sequence). The CDR3 sequence is 16 residues long. Trimming took 2 bases from V and 1 from J; bases not matched to a gene: 3. CDR3 bases: TGTGCCAGCAGCTTACTAGCGGGGGGCCCCCAAGAGACCCAGTACTTC. This gives the protein CASSLLAGGPQETQYF. The full variable domain, its missing parts supplied by reference TRBV11-1 and TRBJ2-5, is EAEVAQSPRYKITEKSQAVAFWCDPISGHATLYWYRQILGQGPELLVQFQDESVVDDSQLPKDRFSAERLKGVDSTLKIQPAELGDSAMYLCASSLLAGGPQETQYFGPGTRLLVL.

The genes are TRBV6-5 and TRBJ2-2; 10 bases match TRBD2. Germline V gene data show CDR1 as MNHEY and CDR2 as SVGAGI. This CDR3 is 14 amino acids long. With V trimmed by 5 bases and J by 7 bases, 4 bases remained unmatched. The CDR3 spells CASSTAGGVGELFF. DNA of the CDR3: TGTGCCAGCAGTACAGCGGGAGGGGTCGGGGAGCTGTTTTTT.

The chain links TRBV30 to TRBJ2-5; tentatively, D is TRBD2 (5 bases). CDR1 GTSNPN and CDR2 SVGIG come from the germline V gene (reference sequence). This CDR3 spans 12 amino acids. Trimming removed 0 bases from V and 7 bases from J, with 9 bases in between. In DNA form, the CDR3 reads TGTGCCTGGAGTGTACTCGGAGGGACCCAGTACTTC. Amino acids: CAWSVLGGTQYF.

This clone showed up just once. The gene calls are TRBV2 and TRBJ2-1; D perhaps matches TRBD1 (6 bases). The germline CDR1 and CDR2 sequences are SNHLY and FYNNEI. Trimming removed 5 bases from V and 7 bases from J, with 18 bases in between. The CDR3 covers 15 residues. The CDR3 sequence is CASSRVLGAQNEQFF. CDR3 nucleotides: TGTGCCAGCAGTCGGGTTTTGGGGGCGCAGAATGAGCAGTTCTTC.

The chain is built from TRBV7-2 and TRBJ2-1; TRBD1 is a possible D gene (6 bases). Germline V gene sequence: CDR1 SGHTA, CDR2 FQGNSA. The ends were cut back, 4 bases at V and 10 bases at J, with 20 bases in the middle. The CDR3 sequence is 15 residues long. This CDR3 is CASSSYRVEIGEQFF. For the CDR3, the DNA is TGTGCCAGCAGCTCCTACAGGGTAGAGATTGGAGAGCAGTTCTTC.

The chain uses TRBV10-2 and TRBJ2-3; 8 bases align to TRBD2. The germline CDR1 and CDR2 sequences are WSHSY and SAAADI. V lost 6 bases, J lost 1 base, and 3 bases stayed unmatched. The CDR3 extends over 14 amino acids. The CDR3 sequence: CASRETSGTDTQYF. Written as DNA, the CDR3 is TGCGCCAGCAGGGAGACTAGCGGCACAGATACGCAGTATTTT.

The CDR3 protein is CASSDRAPYEQYF. As DNA, the CDR3 is TGTGCCAGCAGTGACAGGGCCCCCTACGAGCAGTACTTC. The V and J genes are TRBV28 and TRBJ2-7, with 7 bases lining up with TRBD1. Germline lookup yields CDR1 MDHEN and CDR2 SYDVKM. CDR3 length: 13 amino acids. The junction had 3 bases not matched to a gene; V was cut back by 5 bases and J by 2 bases.

This sequence joins TRBV6-5 and TRBJ2-5, with D possibly matching TRBD2 (5 bases). Germline assignment: CDR1 MNHEY and CDR2 SVGAGI. V lost 11 bases to trimming and J lost 1 base, with 17 bases between them. The CDR3 extends over 14 amino acids. CDR3 sequence (DNA): TGTGCCGCAAACGGGATCCTGGGCCAAGAGACCCAGTACTTC. Translation gives CAANGILGQETQYF.

J is TRBJ2-3 and V is TRBV3-1 (or the pseudogene TRBV3-2); 8 nucleotides match TRBD2. Germline V lookup: CDR1 LGHDT, CDR2 YNNKEL (reference sequence). This CDR3 contains 15 residues. Trimming removed 4 bases from V and 2 bases from J; junction bases left unmatched: 5. This CDR3 is CASSLRGGDTDTQYF. The CDR3 DNA is TGTGCCAGCAGCCTTCGGGGGGGAGACACAGATACGCAGTATTTT.

The chain recombines TRBV7-9 with TRBJ1-1; 7 nucleotides agree with TRBD1. The CDR3 covers 14 residues. Germline CDR1 is SEHNR and CDR2 is FQNEAQ (reference sequence). Trimming cost V 5 bases and J 0 bases; bases outside gene matches: 3. CDR3 coding DNA: TGTGCCAGCAGCCCTGACAGGGTGAACACTGAAGCTTTCTTT. Its protein is CASSPDRVNTEAFF.